This TCR beta chain was captured by sequencing in a study of blood T cell repertoires in COVID-19. In the original workflow: Amplification of reference gene primers provided the estimated nucleated cell counts. Assay: immunoSEQ multiplex PCR; the TCRdb copy retains only in-frame clones and omits some. From that table come the V and J calls and clone size; the DNA was used to work out D and trimming. The profile shows under 400,000 clones, approximately 89% of them singletons. Looked up from germline, CDR1 is SGHTS and CDR2 is YDEGEE. The CDR3 has 10 amino acids. The germline V and J ends were trimmed by 3 bases and 11 bases, with 6 bases remaining between them.

This clonotype was sampled from a woman between 55 and 75 years old with COVID-19, enrolled during active disease. The chain is built from TRBV5-8 and TRBJ1-5, with D hard to call. Sequenced sample: peripheral blood. CDR3 amino acids: CASSSRAQHF. In DNA form, the CDR3 reads TGTGCCAGCAGCTCCCGAGCCCAGCATTTT.